This T cell receptor beta chain was observed in a study of blood T cell repertoires in COVID-19. Study background: Samples representing acute and convalescent COVID-19 were sourced from the United States, Italy and Spain. Sources were T cells, B-cell-depleted T cells, or PBMCs; the material itself was cDNA or gDNA.

Original processing methods: Nucleated cell counts were estimated from reference gene primer amplification. Clones were read by immunoSEQ multiplex PCR, and TCRdb kept only the in-frame ones, dropping some. Clone size and V and J calls were adopted from that table, with D and trimming inferred from the DNA. The sample lists 55,000 to 80,000 clones, around 83% seen once, with over 4.5% in the top ten. With 5 bases clipped from V and 0 bases from J, the junction kept 4 bases outside the gene matches. CDR1 LNHDA and CDR2 SQIVND come from the germline V gene (reference sequence). CDR3 length: 15 residues.

Sample: peripheral blood. This TCR derives from a man aged 45 to 65 with active COVID-19. V is TRBV19 and J is TRBJ2-7; 10 bases align to TRBD2. This chain's CDR3 is CASSLLAGFSYEQYF. The CDR3, as DNA: TGTGCCAGTAGTTTACTAGCGGGGTTCTCCTACGAGCAGTACTTC.